One and the same sample provided the 8 T cell receptor beta chains below, sequenced in a study of OX40 agonist ivuxolimab in advanced cancers. Libraries were prepared by immunoSEQ multiplex PCR; TCRdb keeps only in-frame clonotypes and omits some of them. Of some 74,000 clones detected, roughly 86% appear once; the ten largest clones hold 4% to 6%. The source material was CD4+ or CD8+ T cells sorted from blood, sampled in a trial of the OX40 agonist ivuxolimab. The receptors were gathered from an adult with an advanced solid tumor such as melanoma, head and neck, liver or kidney cancer.

The V and J genes are TRBV9 and TRBJ2-7; 9 bases line up with TRBD1. The CDR3 contains 14 residues. V shed 3 bases, J shed 4 bases, and the junction held 5 bases outside the gene matches. In germline, CDR1 is SGDLS, CDR2 YYNGEE. The CDR3 loop is CASSATGGSYEQYF. CDR3 nucleotide sequence: TGTGCCAGCAGCGCCACAGGGGGCAGTTACGAGCAGTACTTC.

The J gene is TRBJ2-3, the V gene TRBV5-1; possibly TRBD2 for D (7 bases). The V end was cut by 0 bases, the J end by 1 base, with 12 bases between. Germline V gene data show CDR1 as SGHRS and CDR2 as YFSETQ. This CDR3 has 16 residues. The CDR3 DNA reads as TGCGCCAGCAGCTTGGGCGGGGGCGCTGGCACAGATACGCAGTATTTT. Amino acid sequence: CASSLGGGAGTDTQYF.

This chain connects TRBV7-2 to TRBJ2-2; no clear D gene. CDR3 length: 13 amino acids. Germline lookup yields CDR1 SGHTA and CDR2 FQGNSA. The V end lost 0 bases, the J end lost 5 bases, and 4 bases lay between the germline ends. CDR3 nucleotide sequence: TGTGCCAGCAGCTTAGCTTCTACCGGGGAGCTGTTTTTT. This codes for CASSLASTGELFF. Based on the CDR3 plus reference TRBV7-2 and TRBJ2-2, the full variable domain is GAGVSQSPSNKVTEKGKDVELRCDPISGHTALYWYRQSLGQGLEFLIYFQGNSAPDKSGLPSDRFSAERTGGSVSTLTIQRTQQEDSAVYLCASSLASTGELFFGEGSRLTVL.

The rearrangement uses TRBV6-1 and TRBJ1-5; no clear D. V dropped 3 bases and J dropped 3 bases, with 9 bases sitting between them. Germline loops: CDR1 MNHNS, CDR2 SASEGT. The CDR3 has 14 residues. The CDR3 is CASSDWQDNQPQHF. The CDR3 nucleotides are TGTGCCAGCAGTGATTGGCAGGACAATCAGCCCCAGCATTTT.

This clone was counted a few times. The chain links TRBV6-1 to TRBJ2-6; TRBD2 might be the D (6 bases). The germline V gene has CDR1 MNHNS and CDR2 SASEGT. Between the trimmed V and J ends, which lost 7 bases and 1 base, there was a span of 8 bases. This CDR3 has 14 residues. The DNA of the CDR3 is TGTGCCAGCACGGCGGGGTCTGGGGCCAACGTCCTGACTTTC. It codes for CASTAGSGANVLTF.

The rearrangement links TRBV5-6 to TRBJ1-2; D gene unclear. Trimming cost V 6 bases and J 2 bases, with 8 bases left between them. The CDR3 has 12 residues. Germline V gene sequence: CDR1 SGHDT, CDR2 YYEEEE. CDR3 bases: TGTGCCAGCAACACAGTCAACTATGGCTACACCTTC. It yields the protein CASNTVNYGYTF.

The chain combines TRBV28 with TRBJ1-1, with 8 bases identical to TRBD1. Losses at the gene ends were 5 bases for V and 1 base for J; bases not matched to a gene: 6. Germline V gene data show CDR1 as MDHEN and CDR2 as SYDVKM. The CDR3 loop spans 15 amino acids. The CDR3 DNA reads TGTGCCAGCAGTCTTCGGACAGGGTGGAACACTGAAGCTTTCTTT. Amino acid sequence: CASSLRTGWNTEAFF.

The chain employs TRBV29-1 and TRBJ1-1; D may be TRBD1 (6 bases). The CDR3 is 12 amino acids. CDR1 is SQVTM and CDR2 is ANQGSEA in the germline V gene. Trimming removed 1 base from V and 4 bases from J, with 7 bases in between. In nucleotides, the CDR3 is TGCAGCGTTGAAGCGACAGGCACTGAAGCTTTCTTT. Protein product: CSVEATGTEAFF.